The source of this T cell receptor beta chain is a study of blood T cell repertoires in COVID-19 (dated by TCRdb to the early 2020s). At the level of the whole study: Collaborator samples came from the United States, Italy and Spain and covered acute and convalescent phases of COVID-19. The prospective study material was composed of cDNA or gDNA derived from T cells, B-cell-depleted T cells, or PBMCs. Subjects who had been exposed to COVID-19, were actively infected with it, or had recovered from it provided the deeply sampled blood TCRbeta repertoires that made up the dataset. The repertoires were made available in a free public database intended to serve as a resource for research on the immune response to SARS-CoV-2. The samples were drawn from two sources: the first 160 participants of the ongoing ImmuneRACE study, and 1,000 to 1,500 subjects contributed by 6 global collaborators. A de-identified subject ID, COVID-19 status, age in years and sex were almost always included in the sample metadata. HLA class I and class II types, where available, came from metadata supplied by the sample provider rather than from assay-based typing.

Collaborating institutions collected whole blood in K2EDTA tubes following their own protocols. For TCRbeta analysis, collaborators shipped samples as frozen whole blood, isolated PBMCs, or DNA extracted from either of those sample types. TCRbeta CDR3 regions were amplified from genomic DNA by means of the immunoSEQ Assay, a bias-controlled multiplex PCR. The study's own analysis went as follows. Nucleated cell counts per sample were estimated from amplification of reference gene primers within the assay. To quantify the absolute abundance of each unique TCRbeta CDR3 rearrangement, sequence reads were collapsed and filtered. For each sample, productive Simpson clonality was calculated by taking the square root of Simpson's diversity index across productive rearrangements. TCRdb limited this immuneACCESS table to in-frame rearrangements with V and J called. A share of clones is missing; checked studies link under half to unresolved V genes, and the rest is unexplained. That table supplies the V and J calls and clone size; D and trimming were determined from the DNA. This sample lists approximately 130,000 clones; around 77% were detected once. The ten largest clones take up about a tenth of the sample.

This clone was counted between two and nine times. No antigen is known for it. Per-base qualities were not stored, and no clone one base away is much larger. General findings and caveats noted by the study authors: The quantity of clinical and demographic metadata differed by source and by participant and was supplied without curation.

The CDR1 and CDR2 encoded by the germline V gene (reference sequence) are GTSNPN and SVGIG. Including cysteine and phenylalanine, the CDR3 has 11 amino acids. Just CDR3 DNA is preserved here, 33 bases in frame from base 1. The trim is 0 bases for V and 5 bases for J, with a gap of 5 bases between the germline ends. The V and J genes are TRBV30 and TRBJ2-7, with the D gene uncertain. This clonotype was obtained from a human donor in a cohort sampled during active COVID-19. The specimen was peripheral blood. Here is the DNA: TGTGCCTGGAGTGTTTCCAACGAGCAGTACTTC. The encoded protein is CAWSVSNEQYF.